This T cell receptor (beta chain) originates from a study of T cell repertoires in cytomegalovirus infection. Looking at the study overall: The authors used CMV epitopes that were HLA-C-restricted (recently identified) and HLA-B-restricted (well studied). CMV infection together with matching HLA type was indicated by public TCR beta signatures.

Using its own MiXCR run on the reads, TCRdb lists one record per CDR3 protein. The data contain about 920,000 distinct CDR3 sequences, less than 40% of them seen just once; the ten biggest clones take up roughly 13%. Concerning this clonotype: No antigen is known for it.

Sequencing was performed on cultured CD8+ T cells from PBMCs, taken from culture after CMV antigen stimulation. The TCR originated in a human donor in good health (CMV status not recorded). Some clones in this sample may be carry-over from other donors' samples.

CDR3 sequence reads: CASSRAGPYNEQFF. CDR3 nucleotide sequence: TGTGCCAGCAGTCGGGCTGGCCCCTACAATGAGCAGTTCTTC. This chain connects TRBV27 to TRBJ2-1; unclear D gene. The CDR3 is 14 amino acids. V was clipped by 5 bases and J by 2 bases, with 10 bases between them. Germline V gives CDR1 MNHEY, CDR2 SMNVEV (reference sequence).